This entry concerns a single T cell receptor (beta chain). Its antigen is as yet unknown. Second doses at about 4 or about 12 weeks were pooled. Here immunoSEQ multiplex PCR was the method, and the copy in TCRdb shows in-frame clones only, minus some. The table lists some 170,000 clones, approximately 90% of them singletons. This CDR3 region has 16 residues. The germline gives CDR1 MGHRA, CDR2 YSYEKL. Trimming took 3 bases from V and 2 from J, leaving 16 bases between them. These data belong to a study of T cell responses to AZD1222 COVID-19 vaccine. The study's findings and limits: Spike-specific TCR breadth and depth went up after people got two AZD1222 doses. At study baseline, merely several AZD1222 recipients were seropositive. At 160-218 and 743-854, vaccine-associated CD4 TCRs were dominant, and they spanned spike.

This receptor was identified in an adult who received the AZD1222 COVID-19 vaccine. The specimen comprised peripheral blood, sampled 28 days after the second AZD1222 dose. This sequence joins TRBV4-1 and TRBJ1-1; TRBD1 is a possible D gene (5 bases). The CDR3 is CASSQRFQRGNTEAFF. As DNA, the CDR3 is TGCGCCAGCAGCCAGAGGTTCCAGAGGGGAAACACTGAAGCTTTCTTT.